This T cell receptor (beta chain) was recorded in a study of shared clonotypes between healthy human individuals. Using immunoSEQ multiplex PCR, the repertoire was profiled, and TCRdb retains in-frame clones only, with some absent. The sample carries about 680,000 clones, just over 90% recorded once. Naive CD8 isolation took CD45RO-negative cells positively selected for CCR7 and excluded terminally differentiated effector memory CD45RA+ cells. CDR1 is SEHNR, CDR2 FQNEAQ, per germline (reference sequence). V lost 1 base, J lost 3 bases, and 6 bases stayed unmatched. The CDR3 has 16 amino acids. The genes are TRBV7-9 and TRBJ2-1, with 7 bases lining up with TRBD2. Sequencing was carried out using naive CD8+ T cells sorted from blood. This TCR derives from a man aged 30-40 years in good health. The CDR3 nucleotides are TGTGCCAGCAGCTTAGATGTTGGCGGGGGCTACAATGAGCAGTTCTTC. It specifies CASSLDVGGGYNEQFF.